This T cell receptor (beta chain) came from a study of blood T cells in healthy people across ages. Broader study findings: Leaving the PBMCs unsorted stopped any conclusive comparison of naive versus antigen-experienced cells. Comparison with aged donors showed that long-lived donors had more naive CD4+ cells and higher diversity.

Regarding this clonotype: What it recognizes is unknown.

Sample-barcoded 5' priming and a J-beta primer mix drove a second PCR of about 6 to 12 cycles. TCRdb itself ran the 5' RACE reads through MiXCR, one entry per CDR3 protein. Here the sample spans about 830,000 distinct CDR3 sequences, roughly 60% being singletons. Donors each provided about 9.5 milliliters of peripheral blood. The specimen was blood. The receptor comes from a man aged 25-45 years in good health.

CDR3 sequence reads: CAISEFSGAPTNEKLFF. The CDR3 DNA is TGTGCCATCAGTGAGTTTTCAGGGGCTCCAACTAATGAAAAACTGTTTTTT. V usage is TRBV10-3 and J usage is TRBJ1-4, with D tentatively TRBD1 (6 bases). Germline-derived CDR1 and CDR2 are ENHRY and SYGVKD. The CDR3 extends over 17 amino acids. Trimming took off 1 base at V and 0 bases at J, with 12 bases between the two ends.